This T cell receptor (beta chain) was recorded in a study of T cells after yellow fever vaccination. Background on the study: SMART-Seq v4 Ultra Low Input handled preparation of low-cell-number fractions.

Template switching with 5'RACE generated the TCR cDNA and added a universal primer site and UMIs. In TCRdb, the 5' RACE reads were re-called with MiXCR into one record per CDR3 protein. The top ten clones hold roughly 0.5% of a sample with 200,000 to 300,000 distinct CDR3 sequences, over 10% of them seen once. A remark on this clonotype: The target antigen is unknown.

The CDR3 runs 11 residues. Germline CDR1 reads LNHNV; CDR2 reads YYDKDF (reference sequence). V dropped 5 bases and J dropped 8 bases, with 6 bases sitting between them. Points from the study as a whole: Clonotypes appearing in both CD4 and CD8 compartments existed, and their share was small.

Material: CD4+ T cells sorted from PBMCs, obtained 45 days after the yellow fever booster vaccination. This chain joins TRBV15 and TRBJ2-2; D remains ambiguous. The origin of this receptor is a man between 25 and 39 years old who received the YFV17D yellow fever vaccine. DNA of the CDR3: TGTGCCACCAGCTTCGCAGGGGAGCTGTTTTTT. Translating gives CATSFAGELFF.